These T cell receptor beta chains were read from a single sample in a study of neurological immune-mediated disorders. TCRdb analysed the 5' RACE reads with MiXCR anew, one entry per CDR3 protein. The sample lists about 21,000 distinct CDR3 sequences; 6.2% were seen once. Source material: CD8+ T cells from blood. These receptors came from a man between 18 and 35 years old in good health. The CDR3 runs from the conserved cysteine through the conserved F or W. D genes are given only for firm matches. Not all rows give a size; the values are once, few, many and, for expanded clones, a class.

abundance	v_gene	j_gene	d_gene	CDR3aa	CDR3nt
many	TRBV5-8	TRBJ2-2	TRBD2	CASSLDVGGSYTGELFF	TGTGCCAGCAGCTTGGATGTGGGCGGGAGTTACACCGGGGAGCTGTTTTTT
many	TRBV9	TRBJ1-2	.	CASSPGGGARGYTF	TGTGCCAGCAGCCCCGGGGGGGGGGCTAGGGGCTACACCTTC
many	TRBV7-2	TRBJ1-1	TRBD1	CASSLAQGETEAFF	TGTGCCAGCAGCTTAGCCCAGGGGGAAACTGAAGCTTTCTTT
many	TRBV10-3	TRBJ1-1	.	CAISKSNTEAFF	TGTGCCATCAGTAAGTCGAACACTGAAGCTTTCTTT
many	TRBV12-5	TRBJ2-1	.	CASGTDPYNEQFF	TGTGCTAGTGGGACAGACCCCTACAATGAGCAGTTCTTC
many	TRBV29-1	TRBJ2-1	.	CSVGQADFTYNEQFF	TGCAGCGTTGGACAGGCGGATTTTACCTACAATGAGCAGTTCTTC
many	TRBV6-5	TRBJ1-1	.	CASSSQGLDTEAFF	TGTGCCAGCAGTAGTCAGGGTCTGGACACTGAAGCTTTCTTT
many	TRBV20-1	TRBJ1-2	.	CSARGRNGYTF	TGCAGTGCTAGAGGGAGGAATGGCTACACCTTC
few	TRBV5-1	TRBJ2-5	TRBD2	CASSLALAGDQETQYF	TGCGCCAGCAGCTTGGCCCTAGCGGGGGACCAAGAGACCCAGTACTTC
many	TRBV5-1	TRBJ1-1	.	CASSFGGTEAFF	TGCGCCAGCAGCTTTGGGGGCACTGAAGCTTTCTTT
many	TRBV29-1	TRBJ2-7	TRBD1	CSVGTGPKATYEQYF	TGCAGCGTCGGGACAGGGCCCAAAGCCACCTACGAGCAGTACTTC
many	TRBV7-9	TRBJ2-7	.	CASSWGASTYEQYF	TGTGCCAGCAGCTGGGGAGCCAGTACCTACGAGCAGTACTTC
many	TRBV7-8	TRBJ2-3	TRBD2	CASSSGLAGDPTDTQYF	TGTGCCAGCAGCTCGGGACTAGCGGGGGACCCTACAGATACGCAGTATTTT
many	TRBV6-5	TRBJ1-6	.	CASSYTISGVGNSPLHF	TGTGCCAGCAGTTACACCATATCGGGGGTCGGGAATTCACCCCTCCACTTT
many	TRBV19	TRBJ1-1	.	CASSIDQTEAFF	TGTGCCAGTAGTATAGACCAAACTGAAGCTTTCTTT
many	TRBV7-8	TRBJ1-2	.	CASSGDSLYGYTF	TGTGCCAGCAGCGGAGACAGCCTCTATGGCTACACCTTC
few	TRBV6-1	TRBJ2-7	TRBD1	CASSEWGQGADEQYF	TGTGCCAGCAGTGAATGGGGACAGGGGGCTGACGAGCAGTACTTC
many	TRBV27	TRBJ2-7	.	CASMGGASYEQYF	TGTGCCAGCATGGGGGGGGCCTCCTACGAGCAGTACTTC
many	TRBV12-3/TRBV12-4	TRBJ1-5	.	CASSLDPGPQHF	TGTGCCAGCAGTTTGGATCCCGGGCCCCAGCATTTT
many	TRBV27	TRBJ2-7	TRBD2	CASSWGTSGSYEQYF	TGTGCCAGCAGTTGGGGGACTAGCGGATCCTACGAGCAGTACTTC
many	TRBV27	TRBJ1-1	.	CASSFSKSMNTEAFF	TGTGCCAGCAGTTTTAGCAAAAGTATGAACACTGAAGCTTTCTTT
many	TRBV2	TRBJ2-1	TRBD1	CASANPPGQGIYNEQFF	TGTGCCAGCGCAAATCCACCGGGACAGGGGATCTACAATGAGCAGTTCTTC
many	TRBV9	TRBJ2-3	.	CASSADGGYTDTQYF	TGTGCCAGCAGCGCCGATGGAGGGTACACAGATACGCAGTATTTT
many	TRBV5-5	TRBJ1-5	.	CASSLGPAVRQPQHF	TGTGCCAGCAGCTTGGGACCGGCGGTACGGCAGCCCCAGCATTTT
many	TRBV6-2/TRBV6-3	TRBJ2-7	.	CASSYLLEGEQYF	TGTGCCAGCAGTTACTTGTTAGAGGGCGAGCAGTACTTC
many	TRBV20-1	TRBJ2-1	TRBD2	CSAIAGDSYNEQFF	TGCAGTGCCATAGCGGGGGACTCCTACAATGAGCAGTTCTTC
many	TRBV19	TRBJ1-1	.	CASSLAWVANTEAFF	TGTGCCAGTAGTCTCGCCTGGGTCGCGAACACTGAAGCTTTCTTT
many	TRBV5-5	TRBJ2-1	TRBD2	CASSFFLAGGSNEQFF	TGTGCCAGCAGCTTCTTTCTAGCGGGGGGGTCAAATGAGCAGTTCTTC
many	TRBV10-2	TRBJ2-1	.	CASSGRGNEQFF	TGCGCCAGCAGTGGTCGGGGCAATGAGCAGTTCTTC
many	TRBV4-1	TRBJ1-3	.	CASSQAPPGNTIYF	TGCGCCAGCAGCCAAGCCCCGCCTGGAAACACCATATATTTT
many	TRBV27	TRBJ1-1	.	CASRLGQKAFF	TGTGCCAGCAGGCTTGGACAGAAAGCTTTCTTT
.	TRBV3-1	TRBJ2-7	TRBD2	CASRQEAGGISYEQYF	TGTGCAAGCAGACAAGAAGCGGGGGGGATCTCCTACGAGCAGTACTTC
many	TRBV19	TRBJ1-2	.	CASSINTLTANYGYTF	TGTGCCAGTAGTATCAACACCCTCACCGCGAACTATGGCTACACCTTC
many	TRBV27	TRBJ2-7	.	CASSHRGPSYEQYF	TGTGCCAGCAGTCATCGGGGCCCGTCCTACGAGCAGTACTTC
many	TRBV27	TRBJ2-7	.	CASSLAGTSYEQYF	TGTGCCAGCAGTTTAGCGGGGACCTCCTACGAGCAGTACTTC
many	TRBV12-5	TRBJ1-1	TRBD1	CASDVSGGPEAFF	TGTGCTAGTGATGTTTCAGGGGGCCCTGAAGCTTTCTTT
many	TRBV5-1	TRBJ2-7	TRBD1	CASSLGQGANEQYF	TGCGCCAGCAGCTTGGGACAGGGGGCTAACGAGCAGTACTTC
many	TRBV9	TRBJ2-7	.	CASSVRESNSYEQYF	TGTGCCAGCAGCGTCCGGGAGTCGAACTCCTACGAGCAGTACTTC
many	TRBV6-4	TRBJ1-6	.	CASSPTTKGNSPLHF	TGTGCCAGCTCCCCTACCACAAAGGGGAATTCACCCCTCCACTTT
many	TRBV7-8	TRBJ2-7	.	CASSLPIVGDGYEQYF	TGTGCCAGCAGCCTCCCGATCGTTGGGGACGGATACGAGCAGTACTTC
many	TRBV5-1	TRBJ1-2	.	CASSFDYGYTF	TGCGCCAGCAGCTTCGACTATGGCTACACCTTC
many	TRBV4-1	TRBJ2-1	TRBD1	CASSQGQGANEQFF	TGCGCCAGCAGCCAAGGACAGGGGGCAAATGAGCAGTTCTTC
many	TRBV9	TRBJ1-1	.	CASTQVNSPTEAFF	TGTGCCAGCACACAGGTCAACTCCCCCACTGAAGCTTTCTTT
many	TRBV9	TRBJ2-2	TRBD2	CASSAGGGRELFF	TGTGCCAGCAGCGCGGGGGGTGGCAGGGAGCTGTTTTTT
.	TRBV5-1	TRBJ1-4	.	CANRDATNEKLFF	TGCGCCAACCGGGATGCAACTAATGAAAAACTGTTTTTT
many	TRBV5-1	TRBJ2-1	.	CASSRYSDAYNEQFF	TGCGCCAGCAGCCGCTACTCGGACGCCTACAATGAGCAGTTCTTC
many	TRBV7-9	TRBJ2-7	.	CASSYSTGGGEQYF	TGTGCCAGCAGCTATAGTACCGGGGGAGGCGAGCAGTACTTC
many	TRBV20-1	TRBJ1-4	TRBD1	CSARQGANEKLFF	TGCAGTGCTCGACAGGGGGCAAATGAAAAACTGTTTTTT
many	TRBV5-1	TRBJ1-2	.	CASSLGTGRDDGYTF	TGCGCCAGCAGCTTGGGGACGGGAAGGGACGATGGCTACACCTTC
many	TRBV5-1	TRBJ1-1	.	CASSRGVSAFF	TGCGCCAGCAGCCGTGGGGTTTCAGCTTTCTTT
many	TRBV6-6	TRBJ1-1	.	CASSYSRRQVEVEAFF	TGTGCCAGCAGTTACTCGCGGAGGCAGGTGGAGGTTGAAGCTTTCTTT
many	TRBV27	TRBJ2-7	.	CASIPTGSSYEQYF	TGTGCCAGCATTCCGACGGGTAGCTCCTACGAGCAGTACTTC
many	TRBV14	TRBJ2-1	TRBD2	CASSQTVTSGIYNEQFF	TGTGCCAGCAGCCAAACTGTGACTAGCGGGATTTACAATGAGCAGTTCTTC
many	TRBV3-1	TRBJ2-1	.	CASSLFLTGNPYNEQFF	TGTGCCAGCAGCCTTTTCTTGACGGGAAATCCTTACAATGAGCAGTTCTTC
many	TRBV7-9	TRBJ2-1	TRBD2	CASSPISSGGFNEQFF	TGTGCCAGCAGCCCTATCTCCAGCGGGGGGTTTAATGAGCAGTTCTTC
many	TRBV29-1	TRBJ1-2	.	CSVDRVGDLYGYTF	TGCAGCGTTGACAGGGTTGGGGACCTCTATGGCTACACCTTC
many	TRBV5-6	TRBJ1-5	.	CASSFWGAKQPQHF	TGTGCCAGCAGCTTTTGGGGTGCGAAACAGCCCCAGCATTTT
many	TRBV5-1	TRBJ2-7	TRBD1	CASSLVGDRVYEQYF	TGCGCCAGCAGCTTGGTGGGGGACAGGGTCTACGAGCAGTACTTC
many	TRBV10-3	TRBJ1-6	.	CAISEPGTISPLHF	TGTGCCATCAGTGAGCCCGGCACTATTTCACCCCTCCACTTT